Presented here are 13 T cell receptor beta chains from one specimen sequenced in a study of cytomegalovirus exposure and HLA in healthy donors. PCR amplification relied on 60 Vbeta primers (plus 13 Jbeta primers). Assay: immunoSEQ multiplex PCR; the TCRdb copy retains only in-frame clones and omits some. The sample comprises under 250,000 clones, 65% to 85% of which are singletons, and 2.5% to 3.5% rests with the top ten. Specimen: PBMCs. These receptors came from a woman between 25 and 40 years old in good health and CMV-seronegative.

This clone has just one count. The CDR3 DNA reads TGCGCCAGCAGCTCCCGAGGGGGGGCCCCGCGGGGAGCTTTCTTT. Translation: CASSSRGGAPRGAFF. The V gene is TRBV5-1, the J gene TRBJ1-1; D may be TRBD1 (6 bases). Trimming shortened V by 3 bases and J by 10 bases, and 22 bases separated the two germline ends. Germline-derived CDR1 and CDR2 are SGHRS and YFSETQ. The CDR3 extends over 15 amino acids. Drawing the rest from reference TRBV5-1 and TRBJ1-1, the complete variable domain is KAGVTQTPRYLIKTRGQQVTLSCSPISGHRSVSWYQQTPGQGLQFLFEYFSETQRNKGNFPGRFSGRQFSNSRSEMNVSTLELGDSALYLCASSSRGGAPRGAFFGQGTRLTVV.

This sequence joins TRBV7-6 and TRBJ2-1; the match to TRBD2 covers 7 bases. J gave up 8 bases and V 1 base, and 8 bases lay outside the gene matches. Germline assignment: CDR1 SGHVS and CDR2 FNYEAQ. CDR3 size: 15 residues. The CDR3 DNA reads TGTGCCAGCAGCTTAGAAGGTAGCGGGTGGTATGAGCAGTTCTTC. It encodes CASSLEGSGWYEQFF.

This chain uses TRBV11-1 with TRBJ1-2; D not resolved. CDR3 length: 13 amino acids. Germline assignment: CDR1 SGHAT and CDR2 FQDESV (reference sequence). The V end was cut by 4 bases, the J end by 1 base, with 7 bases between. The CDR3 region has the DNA TGTGCCAGCAGCTCAATCGGTAACTATGGCTACACCTTC. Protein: CASSSIGNYGYTF.

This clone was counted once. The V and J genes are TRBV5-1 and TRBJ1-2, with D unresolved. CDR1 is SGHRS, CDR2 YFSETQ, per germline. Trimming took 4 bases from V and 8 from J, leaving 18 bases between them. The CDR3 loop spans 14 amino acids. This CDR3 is CASSPGFQSGGYTF. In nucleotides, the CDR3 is TGCGCCAGCAGCCCGGGGTTTCAGAGCGGCGGCTACACCTTC. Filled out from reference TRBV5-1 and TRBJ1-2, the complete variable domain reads KAGVTQTPRYLIKTRGQQVTLSCSPISGHRSVSWYQQTPGQGLQFLFEYFSETQRNKGNFPGRFSGRQFSNSRSEMNVSTLELGDSALYLCASSPGFQSGGYTFGSGTRLTVV.

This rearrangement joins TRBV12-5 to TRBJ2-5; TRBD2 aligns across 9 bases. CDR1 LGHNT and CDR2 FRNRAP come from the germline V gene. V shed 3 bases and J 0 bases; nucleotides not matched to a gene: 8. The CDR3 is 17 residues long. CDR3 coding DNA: TGTGCTAGTGGTTTAGGCGGGGGGGCCCCGTACCAAGAGACCCAGTACTTC. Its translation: CASGLGGGAPYQETQYF.

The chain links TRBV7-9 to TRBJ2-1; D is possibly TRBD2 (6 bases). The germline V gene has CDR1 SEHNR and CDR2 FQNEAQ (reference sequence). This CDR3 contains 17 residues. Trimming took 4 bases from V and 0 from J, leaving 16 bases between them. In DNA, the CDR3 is TGTGCCAGCAGCTCCACCGAAGGGAGGCCCTCCTACAATGAGCAGTTCTTC. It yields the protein CASSSTEGRPSYNEQFF.

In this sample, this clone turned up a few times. CDR3 protein: CASSPPGGIQGSYEQYF. In nucleotides, the CDR3 is TGTGCCAGCAGCCCGCCGGGAGGGATACAGGGGTCCTACGAGCAGTACTTC. The chain recombines TRBV7-9 with TRBJ2-7, with D tentatively TRBD2 (8 bases). V shed 5 bases and J shed 1 base, with 21 bases lying between them. The CDR3 contains 17 residues. CDR1 is SEHNR and CDR2 is FQNEAQ in the germline V gene (reference sequence).

The CDR3 DNA is TGTGCCAGCAGCCAGGGACTATCCCTCACAGATACGCAGTATTTT. This gives the protein CASSQGLSLTDTQYF. This chain uses TRBV4-2 with TRBJ2-3; 7 bases match TRBD2. Germline V gives CDR1 LGHNA, CDR2 YNFKEQ. Trimming cost V 3 bases and J 2 bases; bases outside gene matches: 5. This CDR3 spans 15 amino acids.

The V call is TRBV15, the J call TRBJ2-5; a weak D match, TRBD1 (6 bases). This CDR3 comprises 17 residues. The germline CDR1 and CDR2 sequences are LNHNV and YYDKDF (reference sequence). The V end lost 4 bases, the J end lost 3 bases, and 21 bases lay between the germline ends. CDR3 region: CATSTPRVGGREETQYF. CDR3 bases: TGTGCCACCAGCACCCCTCGAGTAGGGGGTCGGGAAGAGACCCAGTACTTC.

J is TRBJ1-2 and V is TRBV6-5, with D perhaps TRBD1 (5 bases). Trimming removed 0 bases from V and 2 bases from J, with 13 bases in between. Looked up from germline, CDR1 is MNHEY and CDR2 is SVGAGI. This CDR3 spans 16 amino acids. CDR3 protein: CASSYSSIKGNYGYTF. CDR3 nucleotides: TGTGCCAGCAGTTACTCCTCCATTAAGGGGAACTATGGCTACACCTTC.

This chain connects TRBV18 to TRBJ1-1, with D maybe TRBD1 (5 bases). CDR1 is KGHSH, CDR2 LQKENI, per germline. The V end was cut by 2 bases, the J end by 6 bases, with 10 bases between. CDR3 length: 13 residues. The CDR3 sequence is CASSPGAGPEAFF. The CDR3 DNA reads TGTGCCAGCTCACCAGGAGCAGGGCCTGAAGCTTTCTTT.

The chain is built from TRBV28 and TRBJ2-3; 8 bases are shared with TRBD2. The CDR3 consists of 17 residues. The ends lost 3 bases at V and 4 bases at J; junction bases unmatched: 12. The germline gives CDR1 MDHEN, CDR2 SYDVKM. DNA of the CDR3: TGTGCCAGCAGTTTGCGTGAGGCGGGAGGCCCCGCAGATACGCAGTATTTT. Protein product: CASSLREAGGPADTQYF.

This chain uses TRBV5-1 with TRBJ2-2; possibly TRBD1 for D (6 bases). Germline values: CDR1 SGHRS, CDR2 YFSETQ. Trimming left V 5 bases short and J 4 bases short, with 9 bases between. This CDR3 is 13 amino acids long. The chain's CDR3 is CASSNRVTGELFF. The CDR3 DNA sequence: TGCGCCAGCAGTAACAGGGTCACCGGGGAGCTGTTTTTT.